Ten or more counts support the clone carrying this T cell receptor (beta chain). The antigen remains undetermined. This record comes from a study of blood T cells in healthy people across ages. Study-wide results and caveats: It was not possible, with unsorted PBMCs, to conclusively compare naive and antigen-experienced cells. As age increased, TCR beta diversity per million T cells fell in a roughly linear fashion.

CDR1 and CDR2 from the germline V gene are SGHKS and YYEKEE (reference sequence). The CDR3 loop spans 15 amino acids. The V end was cut by 3 bases, the J end by 12 bases, with 22 bases between. A second 7 to 11 cycle PCR used barcoded and J-beta primers. Each cDNA molecule carried a tag from a template-switch adaptor that contained 12 random nucleotides. MiXCR, run by TCRdb on the 5' RACE reads, gives a single entry per CDR3 protein. The sample includes 1.5 million to 2 million distinct CDR3 sequences, about 31% of them seen just once. Extraction of total RNA produced a minimum of 5.5 micrograms from each sample.

The sample was blood. This clonotype was obtained from a woman in her twenties or thirties in good health. This sequence joins TRBV5-5 and TRBJ2-1, with TRBD1 as a possible D gene (5 bases). The CDR3 loop reads CASSSTRTSPRGQFF. Here the CDR3 DNA reads TGTGCCAGCAGCTCCACGAGGACCTCACCAAGGGGGCAGTTCTTC.